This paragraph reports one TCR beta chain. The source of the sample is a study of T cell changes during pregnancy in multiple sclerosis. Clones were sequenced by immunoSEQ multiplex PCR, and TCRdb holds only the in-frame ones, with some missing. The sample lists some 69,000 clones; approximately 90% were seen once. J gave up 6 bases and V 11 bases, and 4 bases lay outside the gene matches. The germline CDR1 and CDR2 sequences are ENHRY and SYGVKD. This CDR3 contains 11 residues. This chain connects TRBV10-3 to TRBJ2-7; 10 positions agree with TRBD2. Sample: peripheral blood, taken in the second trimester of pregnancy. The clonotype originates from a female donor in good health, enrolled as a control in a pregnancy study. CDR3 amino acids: CAGRTSGEQYF. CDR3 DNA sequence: TGTGCCGGCAGGACTAGCGGCGAGCAGTACTTC.